The subject of this entry is one T cell receptor (beta chain). Its antigen target is currently unknown. The input lacks base qualities; no much larger clone sits a single base away. TCRbeta CDR3 regions were amplified from genomic DNA by means of the immunoSEQ Assay, a bias-controlled multiplex PCR. The published analysis was carried out like this. Within the assay, amplification of reference gene primers was used to estimate how many nucleated cells each sample contained. Sequence reads were collapsed and filtered to measure the absolute abundance of every unique TCRbeta CDR3 rearrangement. Productive Simpson clonality was computed per sample as the square root of Simpson's diversity index over productive rearrangements. In its TCRdb copy, this immuneACCESS table keeps in-frame sequences only and misses some clones. Where compared with another copy, unresolved V genes explain less than half of these, and the others have no known cause. The DNA was the basis for D and trimming; V, J and clone size are from that table. This sample gives some 64,000 clones in total; approximately 70% of them show up just once. The ten largest account for around 54% of the sample.

This record belongs to a study of blood T cell repertoires in COVID-19 (dated by TCRdb to about 2020). Study-wide context: Collaborator samples came from the United States, Italy and Spain and covered acute and convalescent phases of COVID-19. HLA class I and class II types, where available, came from metadata supplied by the sample provider rather than from assay-based typing. A freely available public database, intended as a resource for researchers studying the immune response to SARS-CoV-2, is where the repertoires were released. Nearly every sample came with metadata listing a de-identified subject ID, COVID-19 status, age in years and sex. The prospective study material was composed of cDNA or gDNA derived from T cells, B-cell-depleted T cells, or PBMCs. The samples were drawn from two sources: the first 160 participants of the ongoing ImmuneRACE study, and some 1,300 subjects contributed by 6 global collaborators. Deeply sampled blood TCRbeta repertoires from subjects exposed to, actively infected with, or recovered from COVID-19 were included in the dataset.

General findings and caveats noted by the study authors: How much clinical and demographic metadata was included differed by source and by participant, and the metadata was provided uncurated.

Participants in the prospective study were enrolled through a virtual design, were aged roughly 18 to 100 years, and lived in roughly 26 United States geographic areas. Cohort assignment in the prospective study relied on participant-reported clinical history from a screening survey and a study questionnaire. Exposed participants were defined as having been in contact with someone with a PCR-confirmed or clinician-diagnosed COVID-19 case within 2 weeks of study entry. Each participant in the prospective study had whole blood, serum and a nasopharyngeal or oropharyngeal swab collected by mobile phlebotomists. Prospective study participants could optionally give additional blood draws and questionnaires over an approximately two-month period. Prospective study blood samples were shipped either frozen or at room temperature before DNA extraction. CDR1 and CDR2 were assigned from the germline V gene as SGDLS and YYNGEE. Taken from cysteine to phenylalanine, the CDR3 has 14 residues. Only the CDR3 region is kept as DNA, spanning 42 bases read in frame from base 1. Unmatched junction bases come to 4, with V trimmed by 0 bases and J by 8 bases.

The chain employs TRBV9 and TRBJ1-4; 7 bases in the middle match TRBD1. Sequenced material: PBMCs or T cells enriched from blood (not recorded which). The sequence derives from an older woman who had been exposed to COVID-19. The CDR3: CASSVGQGREKLFF. The nucleotide sequence is TGTGCCAGCAGCGTAGGACAGGGAAGAGAAAAACTGTTTTTT.